This T cell receptor (beta chain) was identified during a study of siplizumab effects on memory and regulatory T cells. From germline, CDR1 is MGHDK and CDR2 SYGVNS. Trimming cost V 2 bases and J 6 bases; bases outside gene matches: 4. This CDR3 region has 14 residues. In each sample, around 96,000 TCR templates were assayed. Repertoires were generated with immunoSEQ multiplex PCR, while TCRdb's copy carries only in-frame clones and drops some. The sample contains 70,000 to 100,000 clones, around 95% of which appear only once. Sequenced material: naive CD4+ T cells sorted from blood. The chain joins TRBV25-1 to TRBJ2-1; the match to TRBD2 covers 7 bases. This receptor was taken from a human donor in good health. Here the CDR3 reads CASSEGLEPNEQFF. The CDR3 coding sequence is TGTGCCAGCAGTGAAGGACTAGAGCCCAATGAGCAGTTCTTC.